This T cell receptor beta chain comes out of a study of graft-versus-host responses after intestinal transplantation. Across the study: Transplantation in recipients was multivisceral, liver-intestinal, or isolated intestinal.

This table comes from immunoSEQ multiplex PCR, and its TCRdb copy is limited to in-frame clones, with some not included. Of about 88,000 clones in the sample, 94% were seen once. A remark on this clone: Its antigen remains unidentified.

Germline CDR1 SGHDN, CDR2 FVKESK. This CDR3 comprises 15 residues. V gave up 4 bases and J gave up 4 bases, with 14 bases separating them. Whole-study results and caveats: GvH clones occurred in recipient marrow; some first appeared in ileum or blood.

Source: unstimulated CD4+ T cells sorted from spleen or lymph node cells, taken before transplant. The sequence came from a human donor who was the organ donor for an intestinal transplant. The chain joins TRBV14 to TRBJ1-3; D might be TRBD1 (5 bases). The CDR3 DNA sequence: TGTGCCAGCAGCCGATCCCCAGGGACCGGAAACACCATATATTTT. Translation: CASSRSPGTGNTIYF.